One and the same sample provided the 14 T cell receptor beta chains below, sequenced in a study of T cells in Graves' hyperthyroidism and ophthalmopathy. Amplification targeted TCR beta CDR3 regions from RNA transcripts. An initial round of RT-PCR targeting the TCR CDR3 relied on the HTBI primer set. TCRdb passed the multiplex PCR reads through MiXCR, listing each CDR3 protein once. The sample has 45,000 to 50,000 distinct CDR3 sequences, 49% seen once; the top ten hold about 30%. The specimen was peripheral blood or thyroid tissue (not recorded which). All receptors derive from a woman in her fifties or sixties with Graves' hyperthyroidism.

The chain has TRBV5-1 and TRBJ1-5; 9 nucleotides match TRBD1. The CDR3 has 16 amino acids. The V gene's germline CDR1 is SGHRS and CDR2 YFSETQ. Trimming cost V 5 bases and J 4 bases; bases outside gene matches: 10. Here the CDR3 reads CASREPGQGRNQPQHF. In DNA form, the CDR3 reads TGCGCCAGCAGGGAGCCGGGACAGGGACGTAATCAGCCCCAGCATTTT.

Comments on this clonotype: One junction end does not reproduce the germline sequence, and a read error may be involved. CDR3 coding DNA: TGTGCCAGCAGCTCCGGTCCCACATTT. Translation: CASSSGPTF. The chain couples TRBV5-4 to TRBJ1-6; D uncertain. Germline V CDR1 and CDR2: SGHNT, YYREEE (reference sequence). The CDR3 has 9 residues.

The chain employs TRBV2 and TRBJ1-5; tentative D call: TRBD1 (5 bases). Trimming shortened V by 4 bases and J by 4 bases, and 14 bases separated the two germline ends. The CDR3 has 15 residues. CDR1 SNHLY and CDR2 FYNNEI come from the germline V gene. CDR3 sequence: CASSASQGGNQPQHF. The CDR3, as DNA: TGTGCCAGCAGTGCGTCGCAGGGCGGGAATCAGCCCCAGCATTTT.

In DNA form, the CDR3 reads TGCAGCGTTGAAGGCGGGAGGGGCAACTATGGCTACACCTTC. Residues: CSVEGGRGNYGYTF. V gene TRBV29-1 combines with J gene TRBJ1-2; a weak D match, TRBD1 (5 bases). V was shortened by 1 base and J by 2 bases, with 11 bases between the two germline ends. The CDR3 is 14 amino acids. Germline lookup yields CDR1 SQVTM and CDR2 ANQGSEA.

This clonotype appeared many times. The V gene is TRBV20-1, the J gene TRBJ2-2; TRBD2 matches at 8 bases. The V and J ends lost 6 bases and 0 bases, in that order; junction bases with no gene match: 3. The CDR3 has 14 residues. Germline CDR1 and CDR2: DFQATT and SNEGSKA (reference sequence). The CDR3, as DNA: TGCAGTGCGTCGGGACTAGCGAACACCGGGGAGCTGTTTTTT. Its translation is CSASGLANTGELFF.

The rearrangement joins TRBV10-3 to TRBJ2-5; D gene unclear. The germline V gene encodes CDR1 ENHRY and CDR2 SYGVKD. V dropped 6 bases and J dropped 6 bases, with 2 bases sitting between them. This CDR3 is built from 9 residues. In DNA, the CDR3 is TGTGCCATCAGGAAGACCCAGTACTTC. Encoded protein: CAIRKTQYF.

This sequence joins TRBV25-1 and TRBJ1-2, with a tentative D call TRBD1 (5 bases). V dropped 10 bases and J dropped 5 bases, with 17 bases sitting between them. This CDR3 is 13 amino acids long. The germline gives CDR1 MGHDK, CDR2 SYGVNS. CDR3 residues: CANHQTDTYGYTF. The CDR3 DNA reads TGTGCCAACCACCAGACAGACACTTATGGCTACACCTTC.

This clonotype has more than one count but fewer than ten. For the CDR3, the DNA is TGTGCCAGCAGCCAAGTTTACTCAAACAATGAGCAGTTCTTC. It encodes CASSQVYSNNEQFF. This rearrangement joins TRBV4-2 to TRBJ2-1; D call uncertain. Trimming stripped 1 base from V and 5 bases from J, with 9 bases between. The germline CDR1 and CDR2 sequences are LGHNA and YNFKEQ. CDR3 size: 14 residues.

The genes are TRBV7-3 and TRBJ2-5, with D unresolved. V dropped 3 bases and J dropped 4 bases, with 12 bases sitting between them. Germline CDR1 and CDR2: SGHTA and FQGTGA. CDR3 size: 14 residues. This CDR3 reads CASSLGLGGETQYF. The DNA for the CDR3 is TGTGCCAGCAGCTTGGGGTTGGGTGGAGAGACCCAGTACTTC.

V gene TRBV29-1 combines with J gene TRBJ2-2, with D perhaps TRBD1 or TRBD2 (5 bases each). CDR1 and CDR2 from the germline V gene are SQVTM and ANQGSEA. The CDR3 is 13 residues long. Trimming took 8 bases from V and 6 from J, leaving 16 bases between them. The chain's CDR3 is CSMTEGVAGELFF. The CDR3 DNA sequence: TGCAGCATGACAGAGGGAGTTGCCGGGGAGCTGTTTTTT.

The rearrangement uses TRBV11-2 and TRBJ1-6; 8 bases map to TRBD1. V lost 6 bases and J lost 7; bases outside the gene matches: 8. CDR1 is SGHAT and CDR2 is FQNNGV in the germline V gene. CDR3 length: 15 amino acids. CDR3 sequence reads: CASSLDRAWNSPLHF. DNA of the CDR3: TGTGCCAGCAGTTTGGACAGGGCCTGGAATTCACCCCTCCACTTT.

This clonotype was counted at least ten times. The rearrangement joins TRBV6-1 to TRBJ2-7; D is unclear. Germline values: CDR1 MNHNS, CDR2 SASEGT. V lost 0 bases and J 4 bases, leaving 16 bases between the germline ends. This CDR3 spans 16 amino acids. CDR3 bases: TGTGCCAGCAGTGAAGCGTCCGGGTACAGAGGATACGAGCAGTACTTC. Amino acids: CASSEASGYRGYEQYF.

This clonotype was detected ten times or more. The genes are TRBV20-1 and TRBJ2-3, with 12 bases lining up with TRBD2. The V and J ends lost 6 bases and 0 bases, in that order; junction bases with no gene match: 10. Per the germline V gene, CDR1 is DFQATT and CDR2 is SNEGSKA (reference sequence). The CDR3 covers 17 residues. DNA of the CDR3: TGCAGTGCAACGGGGGCTAGCGGGAGGGCCAGCACAGATACGCAGTATTTT. It is translated as CSATGASGRASTDTQYF.

The rearrangement joins TRBV20-1 to TRBJ1-2; TRBD1 aligns across 7 bases. This CDR3 comprises 14 residues. CDR1 is DFQATT and CDR2 is SNEGSKA in the germline V gene (reference sequence). Unmatched junction bases numbered 8, after V lost 3 bases and J lost 4 bases. As DNA, the CDR3 is TGCAGTGCTAGGCCCAGGGGGACGGCCTATGGCTACACCTTC. Translated, it gives CSARPRGTAYGYTF.